This T cell receptor beta chain was profiled in a study of CD8 T cells in ankylosing spondylitis. Study-wide points: Past research had described some motif variants in reactive arthritis synovial fluid and blood. Clones that were linked to disease were CD8+ and were relatively rare in peripheral blood. The study identified a TCR beta motif of under ten highly homologous variants that appeared characteristic of ankylosing spondylitis blood. Disease-linked clones were reportedly significantly enriched in matched ankylosing spondylitis synovial fluid.

The CDR3 spans 8 residues. Looked up from germline, CDR1 is KGHDR and CDR2 is SFDVKD. V was shortened by 9 bases and J by 8 bases, with 3 bases between the two germline ends. Libraries for TCR beta were made by quantitative 5'-RACE with molecular barcodes. TCRdb fed the 5' RACE reads into MiXCR, producing one record per CDR3 protein. Here the sample spans 750,000 to 850,000 distinct CDR3 sequences, approximately 10% being singletons. A remark on this clonotype: Its antigen remains unknown.

Material: blood, either unsorted or a sorted T cell fraction (not recorded which). The genes are TRBV24-1 and TRBJ1-2, with no clear D. This clonotype originated in a male donor with ankylosing spondylitis. CDR3 in amino acids: CATLGYTF. The CDR3 region has the DNA TGTGCCACCCTAGGCTACACCTTC.